This passage covers 14 T cell receptor beta chains from one sample sequenced in a study of T cells in Graves' hyperthyroidism and ophthalmopathy. RNA transcripts were the template for amplifying TCR beta CDR3 regions. With the HTBI primer set, the TCR CDR3 went through a first round of RT-PCR. Each CDR3 protein gets one entry after TCRdb re-called the multiplex PCR reads with MiXCR. The sample yields around 660,000 distinct CDR3 sequences, 45% seen once. Sequenced: peripheral blood or thyroid tissue (not recorded which). Receptors originate from an adult man with Graves' disease, either hyperthyroidism or ophthalmopathy (not recorded which).

On this clonotype itself: A junction end diverges from the germline sequence, so it may reflect a read error. The rearrangement joins TRBV6-5 to TRBJ2-5; the D is unclear. The CDR3 spans 8 residues. From germline, CDR1 is MNHEY and CDR2 SVGAGI. CDR3 nucleotide sequence: TGTGCCAGCAGATCCCGGGACTTC. Its translation is CASRSRDF.

This clonotype was counted a few times. J is TRBJ2-5 and V is TRBV12-3 or TRBV12-4, with TRBD2 as a possible D gene (5 bases). Trimming shortened V by 5 bases and J by 5 bases, and 12 bases separated the two germline ends. This CDR3 spans 13 amino acids. CDR3 coding DNA: TGTGCCAGCAGTAACATCCCGGGGGAGACCCAGTACTTC. Its protein product is CASSNIPGETQYF.

The chain is built from TRBV10-3 and TRBJ2-7; 12 bases fit TRBD2. In germline, CDR1 is ENHRY, CDR2 SYGVKD. The J segment lost 2 bases and the V segment lost 0 bases, leaving 2 bases of the junction unmatched. The CDR3 contains 16 residues. CDR3 sequence reads: CAISESTSGGTYEQYF. The DNA for the CDR3 is TGTGCCATCAGTGAGTCAACTAGCGGGGGGACCTACGAGCAGTACTTC.

About this clonotype: A much more abundant neighbour one base away suggests this may be a read error. This likely comes from a read error, as the CDR3 has no conserved phenylalanine or tryptophan at its end. The chain combines TRBV7-9 with TRBJ2-7; D unclear. The CDR3 extends over 14 amino acids. V was clipped by 1 base and J by 2 bases, with 9 bases between them. Germline V gene sequence: CDR1 SEHNR, CDR2 FQNEAQ (reference sequence). In nucleotides, the CDR3 is TGTGCCAGCAGCTTAGATACGACAACCTACGAGCAGTACCTC. Protein: CASSLDTTTYEQYL.

This clonotype appeared many times. CDR3 amino acids: CSARVGLSDEKLFF. CDR3 nucleotide sequence: TGCAGTGCTAGAGTTGGGCTGAGCGATGAAAAACTGTTTTTT. The V and J genes are TRBV20-1 and TRBJ1-4; D call uncertain. The length of the CDR3 is 14 residues. CDR1 and CDR2 from the germline V gene are DFQATT and SNEGSKA (reference sequence). V lost 1 base to trimming and J lost 6 bases, with 12 bases between them.

The genes are TRBV7-9 and TRBJ2-5; TRBD2 might be the D (5 bases). This CDR3 has 19 amino acids. V lost 0 bases and J lost 5, with 25 bases in between. Germline values: CDR1 SEHNR, CDR2 FQNEAQ (reference sequence). In DNA, the CDR3 is TGTGCCAGCAGCTTAGCGAAATTTGCGTGGGAGAACACCGGGGAGACCCAGTACTTC. It specifies CASSLAKFAWENTGETQYF.

V is TRBV10-3 and J is TRBJ1-1; 7 bases are a match to TRBD1. V dropped 3 bases and J dropped 6; count of bases not matched to a gene: 7. The germline V gene encodes CDR1 ENHRY and CDR2 SYGVKD. The CDR3 is 14 amino acids. CDR3 loop: CAISELTGVAEAFF. The DNA of the CDR3 is TGTGCCATCAGTGAACTAACAGGGGTGGCTGAAGCTTTCTTT.

As regards this clonotype: At one of its ends the junction is not consistent with the germline gene, which may arise from a read error. The rearrangement links TRBV7-9 to TRBJ1-6; D is unclear. CDR3 size: 15 residues. The V gene's germline CDR1 is SEHNR and CDR2 FQNEAQ (reference sequence). CDR3 bases: TGCGCCAGCAGCCAAGATCCAGTTTATAATTCACCCCTCCACTTT. It yields the protein CASSQDPVYNSPLHF.

With regard to this clonotype: As the CDR3 is not closed by the conserved phenylalanine or tryptophan, this likely results from a read error. The DNA is left out, because the CDR3 cannot be placed on it with certainty; the CDR3 is given as TCRdb lists it. This CDR3 reads CASSVNPT. The chain has TRBV9 and TRBJ2-5. Germline CDR1 is SGDLS and CDR2 is YYNGEE. The CDR3 numbers 8 amino acids, ends counted.

The V call is TRBV9, the J call TRBJ1-6; TRBD1 might be the D (6 bases). This CDR3 has 14 residues. The germline V and J ends were trimmed by 0 bases and 13 bases, with 14 bases remaining between them. CDR1 and CDR2 from the germline V gene are SGDLS and YYNGEE. CDR3 DNA: TGTGCCAGCAGCGTAGAGGGGGGAAATCAGCCCCTCCACTTT. Amino acid sequence: CASSVEGGNQPLHF.

A few counts support this clonotype. The J gene is TRBJ2-2, the V gene TRBV10-1; D call uncertain. This CDR3 spans 12 amino acids. Germline CDR1 is WNHNN and CDR2 is SYGVQD (reference sequence). V lost 6 bases and J 6 bases, leaving 8 bases between the germline ends. CDR3 sequence (DNA): TGCGCCAGCAGGGGGATCGCCGGGGAGCTGTTTTTT. This encodes CASRGIAGELFF.

With respect to this clonotype: One end of the junction varies from germline; a read error may be responsible. The chain employs TRBV29-1 and TRBJ1-2, with no clear D. The germline CDR1 and CDR2 sequences are SQVTM and ANQGSEA. This CDR3 spans 17 amino acids. The CDR3 reads CSVEAPKGNRTNYGHTF. The CDR3 DNA sequence: TGCAGCGTTGAAGCACCCAAGGGAAATCGAACTAACTATGGCCACACCTTC. Based on the CDR3 plus reference TRBV29-1 and TRBJ1-2, the full variable domain is SAVISQKPSRDICQRGTSLTIQCQVDSQVTMMFWYRQQPGQSLTLIATANQGSEATYESGFVIDKFPISRPNLTFSTLTVSNMSPEDSSIYLCSVEAPKGNRTNYGHTFGSGTRLTVV.

The CDR3 sequence is CATGGHQGAGETQYF. DNA of the CDR3: TGTGCCACCGGAGGACATCAGGGCGCGGGGGAGACCCAGTACTTC. V and J are TRBV10-3 and TRBJ2-5; a possible D gene is TRBD2 (6 bases). Germline CDR1 ENHRY, CDR2 SYGVKD. V lost 10 bases and J lost 5, with 23 bases in between. This CDR3 has 15 amino acids.

This clonotype was detected ten times or more. The V call is TRBV7-9, the J call TRBJ1-1; D gene ambiguous. The CDR3 is 14 residues long. Trimming removed 7 bases at V and 1 base at J, with 13 bases between. Per the germline V gene, CDR1 is SEHNR and CDR2 is FQNEAQ (reference sequence). In DNA form, the CDR3 reads TGTGCCAGCACCCAAGTCGGGAAGAACACTGAAGCTTTCTTT. It yields the protein CASTQVGKNTEAFF.